This T cell receptor (beta chain) was captured by sequencing in a study of cytomegalovirus exposure and HLA in healthy donors. Looking at the study overall: The same platform as the roughly 670 first-cohort repertoires was used for the 95 to 150 validation repertoires, a later analysis reported.

As regards this clone: Its antigen remains unidentified.

Using immunoSEQ multiplex PCR, the repertoire was profiled, and TCRdb retains in-frame clones only, with some absent. The sample includes under 85,000 clones, about 94% seen only once; the top ten take around 2.1%. Separate from the approximately 730-subject first cohort, the roughly 120-subject validation cohort was the one that the donors belonged to. Germline CDR1 SGHRS, CDR2 YFSETQ. This CDR3 region has 14 residues. V gave up 3 bases and J gave up 3 bases, with 9 bases separating them. Study-level points and caveats: Among TCR beta chains, those listed as cytomegalovirus-associated numbered over 150. As confirmed in vitro, a few CMV-associated chains were specific for CMV antigens.

The specimen sequenced was PBMCs. The receptor's source is a woman aged 18 to 35 in good health and CMV-seronegative. The rearrangement uses TRBV5-1 and TRBJ2-2; possibly TRBD2 for D (5 bases). CDR3 nucleotide sequence: TGCGCCAGCAGCTACAGCGGTGACACCGGGGAGCTGTTTTTT. Amino acid sequence: CASSYSGDTGELFF.